A selection of T cell receptor beta chains follows, all from one sample in a study of glioma-infiltrating T cells after dendritic cell vaccination. The assay was immunoSEQ multiplex PCR, and TCRdb's table has in-frame clones only and misses some. The sample consists of about 64,000 clones, 82% of them appearing once. Sample: blood, taken before dendritic cell vaccination. Receptor source: a human donor with glioblastoma. Each CDR3 is given with its conserved first and last residue. A D gene is named only where the DNA matches it firmly. Some rows have no size entry. The others give once, few or many, or a class for an expanded clone.

cdr3_aa	cdr3_nt	d_call	j_call	v_call	clone_size
CASSIGGLAGHNEQFF	TGTGCCAGTAGTATCGGGGGACTAGCGGGTCACAATGAGCAGTTCTTC	TRBD2	TRBJ2-1	TRBV19	-
CASSSNLAGGPFGELFF	TGTGCCAGCAGCTCCAACCTAGCGGGGGGACCATTCGGGGAGCTGTTTTTT	TRBD2	TRBJ2-2	TRBV5-6	few
CATSRETPPGDEQYF	TGTGCCACCAGCAGAGAGACCCCCCCGGGAGACGAGCAGTACTTC	-	TRBJ2-7	TRBV15	once
CASSILNAYEQYF	TGTGCCAGTAGTATTTTGAACGCGTACGAGCAGTACTTC	-	TRBJ2-7	TRBV19	-
CASSELANFYEQYF	TGTGCCAGCAGTGAACTAGCTAACTTCTACGAGCAGTACTTC	-	TRBJ2-7	TRBV2	-
CASSLSSRDRGRGEKLFF	TGTGCCAGCAGTTTATCGTCCCGGGACAGGGGGCGCGGTGAAAAACTGTTTTTT	TRBD1	TRBJ1-4	TRBV27	-
CASSYDPPGEQYF	TGTGCCAGCAGCTACGACCCCCCGGGGGAGCAGTACTTC	-	TRBJ2-7	TRBV5-4	-
CASSYYDPSYEQYF	TGTGCCAGCAGCTACTACGACCCCTCCTACGAGCAGTACTTC	-	TRBJ2-7	TRBV11-2	-
CASSLKLDSYGYTF	TGTGCCAGCAGCTTAAAACTGGACAGTTATGGCTACACCTTC	-	TRBJ1-2	TRBV7-8	-
CASSDLAGRNTGELFF	TGTGCCAGCAGTGACTTAGCGGGGAGGAATACCGGGGAGCTGTTTTTT	TRBD2	TRBJ2-2	TRBV6-4	-
CASSLAGSTDTQYF	TGTGCCAGCAGCTTAGCGGGGAGCACAGATACGCAGTATTTT	-	TRBJ2-3	TRBV11-3	-
CASSQEFPGINGYTF	TGTGCCAGCAGCCAAGAATTCCCAGGTATAAATGGCTACACCTTC	-	TRBJ1-2	TRBV4-2	-
CASSYESAAFMNTEAFF	TGCGCCAGCAGCTACGAGAGTGCGGCATTCATGAACACTGAAGCTTTCTTT	-	TRBJ1-1	TRBV5-1	-
CASSLGTVNYGYTF	TGCGCCAGCAGCTTGGGGACAGTCAACTATGGCTACACCTTC	-	TRBJ1-2	TRBV5-1	-
CARGGRERTGELFF	TGTGCCCGCGGGGGGAGGGAGAGAACCGGGGAGCTGTTTTTT	TRBD2	TRBJ2-2	TRBV6-1	-
CSVGQGNEQFF	TGCAGCGTTGGGCAGGGGAATGAGCAGTTCTTC	-	TRBJ2-1	TRBV29-1	-
CASSFGGATNEKLFF	TGTGCCAGCAGTTTCGGGGGAGCAACTAATGAAAAACTGTTTTTT	-	TRBJ1-4	TRBV28	-
CASSIPAGGRTDTQYF	TGTGCCAGTAGTATCCCAGCGGGGGGACGCACAGATACGCAGTATTTT	TRBD2	TRBJ2-3	TRBV19	-
CASSRQGRTGELFF	TGTGCCAGCAGTAGACAGGGGAGGACCGGGGAGCTGTTTTTT	TRBD1	TRBJ2-2	TRBV27	-
CASSLSPPGGLYNEQFF	TGTGCCAGCAGTCTATCCCCTCCGGGGGGCCTCTACAATGAGCAGTTCTTC	-	TRBJ2-1	TRBV6-4	-
CASSVDRGHGQYF	TGTGCCAGCAGCGTTGACAGGGGGCACGGGCAGTACTTC	TRBD1	TRBJ2-7	TRBV5-6	-
CASSLGLAGALDTQYF	TGCGCCAGCAGCCTGGGACTAGCGGGGGCTCTAGATACGCAGTATTTT	TRBD2	TRBJ2-3	TRBV5-1	-
CASSFPRLMAQYF	TGTGCCAGCAGCTTCCCCCGCCTAATGGCGCAGTATTTT	-	TRBJ2-3	TRBV5-6	-
CASSEARGGNTEAFF	TGTGCCAGCAGTGAAGCTAGGGGAGGAAACACTGAAGCTTTCTTT	-	TRBJ1-1	TRBV2	-
CASTSPDIQRAFF	TGTGCCAGCACCTCCCCGGACATCCAAAGAGCTTTCTTT	-	TRBJ1-1	TRBV28	-
CASSLADREGQPQHF	TGTGCCAGCAGCTTAGCCGACAGGGAAGGACAGCCCCAGCATTTT	TRBD1	TRBJ1-5	TRBV7-2	few
CASSHSQGTEAFF	TGTGCCAGCAGCCATAGCCAGGGGACTGAAGCTTTCTTT	-	TRBJ1-1	TRBV14	once
CSTGGEAFF	TGCAGCACCGGGGGTGAAGCTTTCTTT	-	TRBJ1-1	TRBV29-1	-
CAIRTGTGVREQYF	TGTGCCATCAGGACCGGGACAGGGGTTAGGGAGCAGTACTTC	TRBD1	TRBJ2-7	TRBV10-3	-
CASSESGQGSYEQYF	TGCGCCAGCAGTGAGTCGGGACAGGGATCCTACGAGCAGTACTTC	TRBD1	TRBJ2-7	TRBV10-1	few
CAWNLERDTEAFF	TGTGCCTGGAACCTTGAGAGGGACACTGAAGCTTTCTTT	-	TRBJ1-1	TRBV30	-
CASSARGFGNTIYF	TGTGCCAGCAGCGCCAGGGGGTTTGGAAACACCATATATTTT	TRBD1	TRBJ1-3	TRBV9	few
CASSLWTDREQYF	TGCGCCAGCAGCTTGTGGACGGACAGAGAGCAGTACTTC	-	TRBJ2-5	TRBV5-1	-
CASSFPNTGELFF	TGTGCCAGCAGCTTCCCAAACACCGGGGAGCTGTTTTTT	-	TRBJ2-2	TRBV11-2	-
CASSSWDRVGQPQHF	TGTGCCAGCAGTTCGTGGGACAGGGTTGGCCAGCCCCAGCATTTT	TRBD1	TRBJ1-5	TRBV6-6	-
CASSVGGGAGTEAFF	TGTGCCAGCAGCGTAGGAGGGGGGGCGGGCACTGAAGCTTTCTTT	-	TRBJ1-1	TRBV9	-
CASSFSLAGANEQYF	TGTGCCAGCAGCTTCTCCCTAGCGGGGGCAAACGAGCAGTACTTC	TRBD2	TRBJ2-7	TRBV7-2	-